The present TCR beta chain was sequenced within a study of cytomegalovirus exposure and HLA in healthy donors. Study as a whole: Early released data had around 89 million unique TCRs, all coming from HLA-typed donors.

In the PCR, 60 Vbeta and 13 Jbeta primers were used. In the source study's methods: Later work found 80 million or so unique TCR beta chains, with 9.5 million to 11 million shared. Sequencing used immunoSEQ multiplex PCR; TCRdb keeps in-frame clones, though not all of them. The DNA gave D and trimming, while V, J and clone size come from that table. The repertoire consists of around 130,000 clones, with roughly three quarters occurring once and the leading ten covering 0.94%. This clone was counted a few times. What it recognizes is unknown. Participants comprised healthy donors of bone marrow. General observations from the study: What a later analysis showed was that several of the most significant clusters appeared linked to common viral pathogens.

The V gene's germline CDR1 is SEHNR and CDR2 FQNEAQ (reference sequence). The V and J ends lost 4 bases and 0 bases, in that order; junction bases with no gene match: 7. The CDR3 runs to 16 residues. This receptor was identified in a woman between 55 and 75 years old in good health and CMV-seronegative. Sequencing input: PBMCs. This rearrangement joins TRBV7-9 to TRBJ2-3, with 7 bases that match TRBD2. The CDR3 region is CASSSGLDWSTDTQYF. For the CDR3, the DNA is TGTGCCAGCAGCTCCGGACTAGATTGGAGCACAGATACGCAGTATTTT.